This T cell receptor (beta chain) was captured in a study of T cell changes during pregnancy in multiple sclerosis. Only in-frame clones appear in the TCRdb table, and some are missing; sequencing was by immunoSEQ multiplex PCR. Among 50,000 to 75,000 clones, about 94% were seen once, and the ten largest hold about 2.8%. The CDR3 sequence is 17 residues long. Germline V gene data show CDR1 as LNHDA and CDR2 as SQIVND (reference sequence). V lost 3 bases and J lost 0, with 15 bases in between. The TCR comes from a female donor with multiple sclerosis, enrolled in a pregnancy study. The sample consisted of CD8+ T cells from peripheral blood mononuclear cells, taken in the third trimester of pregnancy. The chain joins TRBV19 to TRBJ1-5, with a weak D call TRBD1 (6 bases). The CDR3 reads CASSIISGDYSNQPQHF. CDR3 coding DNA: TGTGCCAGTAGTATCATTTCAGGGGACTATAGCAATCAGCCCCAGCATTTT. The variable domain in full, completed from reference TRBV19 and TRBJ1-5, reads DGGITQSPKYLFRKEGQNVTLSCEQNLNHDAMYWYRQDPGQGLRLIYYSQIVNDFQKGDIAEGYSVSREKKESFPLTVTSAQKNPTAFYLCASSIISGDYSNQPQHFGDGTRLSIL.